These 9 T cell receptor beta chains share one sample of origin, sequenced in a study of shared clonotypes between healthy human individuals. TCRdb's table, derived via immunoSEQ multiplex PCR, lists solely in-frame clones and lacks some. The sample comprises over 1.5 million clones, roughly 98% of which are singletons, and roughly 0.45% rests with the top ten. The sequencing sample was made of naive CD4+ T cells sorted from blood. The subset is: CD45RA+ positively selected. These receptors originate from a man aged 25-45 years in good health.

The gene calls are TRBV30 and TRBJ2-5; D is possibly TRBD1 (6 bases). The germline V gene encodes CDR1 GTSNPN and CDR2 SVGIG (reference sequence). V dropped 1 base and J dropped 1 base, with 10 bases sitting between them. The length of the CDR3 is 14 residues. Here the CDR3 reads CAWSDGTTQETQYF. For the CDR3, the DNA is TGTGCCTGGAGTGACGGGACAACCCAAGAGACCCAGTACTTC.

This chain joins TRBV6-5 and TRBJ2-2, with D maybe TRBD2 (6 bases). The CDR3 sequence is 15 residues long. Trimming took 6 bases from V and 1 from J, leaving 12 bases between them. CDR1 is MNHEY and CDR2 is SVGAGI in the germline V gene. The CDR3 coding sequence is TGTGCCAGCAGCCACGAGGAGGGGAACACCGGGGAGCTGTTTTTT. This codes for CASSHEEGNTGELFF.

The CDR3 loop is CASIGWKGTEAFF. In nucleotides, the CDR3 is TGTGCCAGTATAGGCTGGAAGGGGACTGAAGCTTTCTTT. The chain recombines TRBV19 with TRBJ1-1; perhaps TRBD1 as D (5 bases). The germline CDR1 and CDR2 sequences are LNHDA and SQIVND (reference sequence). The CDR3 consists of 13 residues. The V and J ends lost 7 bases and 5 bases respectively, with 14 bases between them.

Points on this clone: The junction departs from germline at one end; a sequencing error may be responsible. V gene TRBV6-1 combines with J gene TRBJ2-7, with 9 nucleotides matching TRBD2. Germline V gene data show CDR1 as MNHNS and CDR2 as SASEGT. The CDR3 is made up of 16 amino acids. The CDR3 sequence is CASREVAGANSYEQYF. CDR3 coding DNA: TGTGCCAGCAGGGAAGTAGCGGGAGCGAACTCCTACGAGCAGTACTTC.

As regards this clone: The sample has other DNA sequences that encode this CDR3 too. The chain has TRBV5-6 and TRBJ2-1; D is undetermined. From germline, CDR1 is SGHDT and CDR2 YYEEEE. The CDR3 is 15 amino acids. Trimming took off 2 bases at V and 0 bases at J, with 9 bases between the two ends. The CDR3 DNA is TGTGCCAGCAGCTTTAATCCGAGCTCCTACAATGAGCAGTTCTTC. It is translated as CASSFNPSSYNEQFF.

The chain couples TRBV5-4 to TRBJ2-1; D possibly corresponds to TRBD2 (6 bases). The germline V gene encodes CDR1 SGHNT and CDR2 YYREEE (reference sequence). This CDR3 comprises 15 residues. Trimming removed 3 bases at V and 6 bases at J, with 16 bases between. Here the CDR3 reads CASSSTSYGPNEQFF. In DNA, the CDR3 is TGTGCCAGCAGCTCGACTAGTTACGGGCCCAATGAGCAGTTCTTC.

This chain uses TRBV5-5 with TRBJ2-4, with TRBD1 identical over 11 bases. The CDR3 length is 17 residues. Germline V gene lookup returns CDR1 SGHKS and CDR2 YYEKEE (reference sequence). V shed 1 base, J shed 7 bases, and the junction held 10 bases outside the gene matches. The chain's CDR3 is CASSLYVRTGGRNIQYF. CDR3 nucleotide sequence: TGTGCCAGCAGCTTGTACGTACGGACAGGGGGCAGGAACATTCAGTACTTC.

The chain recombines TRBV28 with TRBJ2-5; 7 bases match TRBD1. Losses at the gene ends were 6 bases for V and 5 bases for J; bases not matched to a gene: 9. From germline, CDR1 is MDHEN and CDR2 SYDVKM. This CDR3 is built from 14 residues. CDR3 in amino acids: CASRVTGAMETQYF. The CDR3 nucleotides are TGTGCCAGCAGAGTAACAGGGGCTATGGAGACCCAGTACTTC. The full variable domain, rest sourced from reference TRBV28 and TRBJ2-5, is DVKVTQSSRYLVKRTGEKVFLECVQDMDHENMFWYRQDPGLGLRLIYFSYDVKMKEKGDIPEGYSVSREKKERFSLILESASTNQTSMYLCASRVTGAMETQYFGPGTRLLVL.

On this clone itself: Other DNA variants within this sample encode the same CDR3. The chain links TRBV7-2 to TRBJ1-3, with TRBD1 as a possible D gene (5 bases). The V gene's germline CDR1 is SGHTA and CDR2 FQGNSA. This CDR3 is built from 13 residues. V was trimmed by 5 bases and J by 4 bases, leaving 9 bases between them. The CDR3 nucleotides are TGTGCCAGCAGCACCCGGACAGGAAACACCATATATTTT. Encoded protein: CASSTRTGNTIYF.